Listed below are T cell receptor beta chains from one sample, sequenced in a study of CD8 T cells in Susac syndrome. Each CDR3 protein is one row after TCRdb ran MiXCR on the immunoSEQ multiplex PCR reads. Here the sample spans about 240,000 distinct CDR3 sequences, almost 97% being singletons. The sequenced sample consisted of CD4+ T cells from PBMCs. Source of these receptors: a human donor with Susac syndrome. Both conserved end residues are part of each CDR3. The order of the fields is clone size, D gene, V gene, J gene, CDR3 protein, CDR3 DNA. A D gene is named only where the DNA matches it firmly. Clone size is shown for a subset of rows, as once, few, many or a class of expanded clone.

NA	NA	TRBV28	TRBJ1-5	CASSGTLSNQPQHF	TGTGCCAGCAGTGGGACGTTGAGCAATCAGCCCCAGCATTTT
NA	TRBD2	TRBV3-1	TRBJ2-6	CASSHTGGSGANVLTF	TGTGCCAGCAGCCATACGGGAGGTTCTGGGGCCAACGTCCTGACTTTC
NA	NA	TRBV20-1	TRBJ1-1	CSAGGAGRDTEAFF	TGCAGTGCTGGGGGGGCCGGGAGGGACACTGAAGCTTTCTTT
NA	NA	TRBV3-1	TRBJ2-7	CASSQTEGAYEQYF	TGTGCCAGCAGCCAGACCGAGGGAGCCTACGAGCAGTACTTC
NA	NA	TRBV29-1	TRBJ2-4	CSVESRLAKNIQYF	TGCAGCGTTGAATCTCGGCTAGCCAAAAACATTCAGTACTTC
NA	NA	TRBV29-1	TRBJ1-1	CSGSEGDRRVAEAFF	TGCAGCGGATCTGAAGGAGACCGAAGGGTCGCTGAAGCTTTCTTT
few	NA	TRBV13	TRBJ2-7	CASSQGRYEQYF	TGTGCCAGCAGCCAGGGTCGGTACGAGCAGTACTTC
NA	NA	TRBV25-1	TRBJ1-1	CASSELVPLNTEAFF	TGTGCCAGCAGTGAACTAGTTCCATTGAACACTGAAGCTTTCTTT
NA	NA	TRBV12-3/TRBV12-4	TRBJ2-7	CATAPGGSYEQYF	TGTGCCACTGCGCCAGGGGGGTCCTACGAGCAGTACTTC
NA	NA	TRBV30	TRBJ1-1	CAWSRRGGNTEAFF	TGTGCCTGGAGCCGTAGGGGCGGGAACACTGAAGCTTTCTTT
NA	NA	TRBV7-9	TRBJ1-5	CASGYKGSNQPQHF	TGTGCCAGCGGTTACAAAGGTAGCAATCAGCCCCAGCATTTT
NA	TRBD1	TRBV27	TRBJ1-2	CASSTRDRANYGYTF	TGTGCCAGCAGTACACGGGACAGAGCTAACTATGGCTACACCTTC
NA	TRBD1	TRBV28	TRBJ1-1	CASRTAQGDTEAFF	TGTGCCAGCAGGACGGCCCAGGGGGACACTGAAGCTTTCTTT
NA	NA	TRBV5-1	TRBJ2-2	CASSRQGTTGELFF	TGCGCCAGCAGCCGGCAGGGGACCACCGGGGAGCTGTTTTTT
NA	NA	TRBV14	TRBJ2-5	CASSPRHDQETQYF	TGTGCCAGCAGCCCCCGACACGACCAAGAGACCCAGTACTTC
NA	NA	TRBV20-1	TRBJ2-7	CSARGSARDEQYF	TGCAGTGCCCGGGGCTCCGCAAGGGACGAGCAGTACTTC
NA	TRBD2	TRBV5-1	TRBJ2-3	CASGNLAGVTDTQYF	TGCGCCAGCGGCAATCTAGCGGGAGTTACAGATACGCAGTATTTT
NA	NA	TRBV18	TRBJ2-2	CASSPLQGGGELFF	TGTGCCAGCTCACCACTACAGGGCGGCGGGGAGCTGTTTTTT
NA	NA	TRBV20-1	TRBJ1-5	CSAPGHGLQPQHF	TGCAGTGCTCCGGGACACGGGCTTCAGCCCCAGCATTTT
NA	NA	TRBV9	TRBJ2-7	CASSEGTAVSYEQYF	TGTGCCAGCAGCGAGGGGACTGCCGTTAGCTACGAGCAGTACTTC
NA	TRBD1	TRBV7-9	TRBJ2-7	CASSPTGGAYEQYF	TGTGCCAGCAGCCCGACAGGGGGGGCCTACGAGCAGTACTTC
once	NA	TRBV3-1	TRBJ1-1	CASSLQIWAEAFF	TGTGCCAGCAGCCTCCAGATCTGGGCTGAAGCTTTCTTT
NA	NA	TRBV11-3	TRBJ2-1	CASSGPGGGQFF	TGTGCCAGCAGCGGACCTGGAGGGGGGCAGTTCTTC
NA	TRBD1	TRBV24-1	TRBJ1-2	CATSDSNPGGAYGGYTF	TGTGCCACCAGTGACTCGAACCCAGGGGGCGCTTATGGTGGCTACACCTTC
NA	TRBD1	TRBV2	TRBJ1-2	CASNGDRGSGYTF	TGTGCCAGCAATGGAGACAGGGGATCTGGCTACACCTTC
NA	NA	TRBV20-1	TRBJ2-7	CSAEGLQGHEQYF	TGCAGTGCGGAGGGACTCCAGGGGCACGAGCAGTACTTC
once	TRBD2	TRBV5-4	TRBJ2-1	CASSSPLFSGSQFF	TGTGCCAGCAGCTCCCCGCTTTTTAGCGGGAGTCAGTTCTTC
once	NA	TRBV29-1	TRBJ1-1	CSVARVNTEAFF	TGCAGCGTTGCCAGGGTGAACACTGAAGCTTTCTTT
NA	NA	TRBV20-1	TRBJ1-2	CSARVRGGRGYTF	TGCAGTGCTAGAGTGCGGGGGGGGAGAGGCTACACCTTC
NA	NA	TRBV7-8	TRBJ2-2	CASSQIRSFTGELFF	TGTGCCAGCAGCCAGATACGCTCCTTCACCGGGGAGCTGTTTTTT
NA	NA	TRBV3-1	TRBJ2-7	CASSQDWELEQYF	TGTGCCAGCAGCCAAGATTGGGAACTCGAGCAGTACTTC
once	NA	TRBV12-5	TRBJ2-5	CASGLVLLNSGETQYF	TGTGCTAGTGGTTTGGTACTTCTAAATTCAGGGGAGACCCAGTACTTC
NA	NA	TRBV29-1	TRBJ1-1	CSVDARGPGPLENTEAFF	TGCAGCGTTGATGCACGGGGGCCAGGCCCGCTTGAGAACACTGAAGCTTTCTTT
NA	NA	TRBV18	TRBJ2-7	CASSRTYYEQYF	TGTGCCAGCTCACGCACTTACTACGAGCAGTACTTC
NA	NA	TRBV30	TRBJ1-1	CAWTHGVEAFF	TGTGCCTGGACCCACGGGGTTGAAGCTTTCTTT
NA	NA	TRBV2	TRBJ2-1	CASSRVAAYNEQFF	TGTGCCAGCAGTCGGGTCGCTGCCTACAATGAGCAGTTCTTC
NA	NA	TRBV30	TRBJ1-3	CAWSTLSGNTIYF	TGTGCCTGGAGCACACTCTCTGGAAACACCATATATTTT
NA	NA	TRBV28	TRBJ1-2	CASSFWSYGYTF	TGTGCCAGCAGTTTTTGGAGCTATGGCTACACCTTC
NA	TRBD2	TRBV7-8	TRBJ2-1	CASSLAGGGRAYNEQFF	TGTGCCAGCAGCTTAGCCGGAGGCGGGAGGGCCTACAATGAGCAGTTCTTC
NA	NA	TRBV12-3/TRBV12-4	TRBJ1-4	CASTDGWGVNEKLFF	TGTGCCAGCACGGACGGTTGGGGTGTGAATGAAAAACTGTTTTTT
NA	TRBD1	TRBV30	TRBJ2-1	CAWSTGVVNEQFF	TGTGCCTGGAGCACAGGGGTCGTCAATGAGCAGTTCTTC
NA	NA	TRBV18	TRBJ1-2	CASSPAGANSRYTF	TGTGCCAGCTCACCCGCCGGGGCGAACTCGCGCTACACCTTC
NA	NA	TRBV29-1	TRBJ1-1	CSVESEAEAFF	TGCAGCGTTGAATCCGAGGCTGAAGCTTTCTTT
NA	TRBD1	TRBV30	TRBJ1-3	CAWSLGQDGNTIYF	TGTGCCTGGAGTCTTGGACAGGATGGAAACACCATATATTTT
NA	NA	TRBV20-1	TRBJ2-1	CSASGTHNEQFF	TGCAGTGCTAGTGGGACCCACAATGAGCAGTTCTTC
NA	TRBD1	TRBV10-3	TRBJ1-2	CASGDSANYGYTF	TGTGCCAGCGGGGACAGCGCTAACTATGGCTACACCTTC
NA	NA	TRBV20-1	TRBJ1-5	CSASWLKQGLIQPQHF	TGCAGTGCTAGTTGGCTGAAACAGGGTCTTATTCAGCCCCAGCATTTT
NA	TRBD1	TRBV15	TRBJ1-1	CATSRWDSRAAEAFF	TGTGCCACCAGCAGGTGGGACAGCCGGGCCGCCGAAGCTTTCTTT